The sequence of this T cell receptor beta chain was determined in a study of Ad26.COV2.S vaccination and SARS-CoV-2 variants. Produced via immunoSEQ multiplex PCR; TCRdb's table is partial and in-frame only. The table lists 200,000 to 250,000 clones, 88% of them singletons, with roughly a tenth in the top ten. Described treatment: about 20 received Ad26.COV2.S at low or high dose, single or two shots; several received placebo; per-sample allocation not given. It was on day 63 after the first vaccine or placebo injection that samples were taken. The trim removed 3 bases at V and 8 bases at J, leaving 13 bases unmatched. CDR1 and CDR2 (germline): LGHNA, YNFKEQ. CDR3 length equals 18 residues.

The starting material was peripheral blood, obtained in a trial of Ad26.COV2.S vaccine versus placebo. The chain employs TRBV4-2 and TRBJ2-1, with 13 nucleotides matching TRBD2. The receptor was derived from a person between 18 and 59 years old who received the Ad26.COV2.S COVID-19 vaccine or a placebo. The CDR3 is CASSQRLAGGHLGDEQFF. DNA for the CDR3: TGTGCCAGCAGCCAGCGACTAGCGGGGGGACACCTCGGCGATGAGCAGTTCTTC.